These T cell receptor beta chains were read from a single sample in a study of T-cell memory formation after mild COVID-19. One entry per CDR3 protein results from TCRdb running MiXCR on the 5' RACE reads. The sample shows about 410,000 distinct CDR3 sequences, 23% of them seen only once. The sample taken for sequencing was PBMCs or a T cell subset sorted from them (not recorded which). These receptors were taken from an adult woman who had mild COVID-19 (a few samples of this study predate the infection). Cell type and time point are not known. The conserved cysteine and the conserved F or W are not part of the CDR3 here. Each record gives: V gene, clone size, CDR3 protein. Clone sizes are given selectively: once, few, many, or a class where the clone is expanded.

TRBV29-1 NA SARQGESQPQH
TRBV24-1 NA ATAGELSTDTQY
TRBV3-1 few ASSYGQGLYNEQF
TRBV19 few ASSIQGGYEQY
TRBV6-1 NA ASIWRGEQY
TRBV7-9 few ASSSGLVNNNEQF
TRBV7-9 few ASGTTGTTSLTEAF
TRBV5-5 NA ASSLAPVPYNEQF
TRBV2 few ATQQGETRNYGYT
TRBV5-1 few ASSPLAPDSRSYYEQY